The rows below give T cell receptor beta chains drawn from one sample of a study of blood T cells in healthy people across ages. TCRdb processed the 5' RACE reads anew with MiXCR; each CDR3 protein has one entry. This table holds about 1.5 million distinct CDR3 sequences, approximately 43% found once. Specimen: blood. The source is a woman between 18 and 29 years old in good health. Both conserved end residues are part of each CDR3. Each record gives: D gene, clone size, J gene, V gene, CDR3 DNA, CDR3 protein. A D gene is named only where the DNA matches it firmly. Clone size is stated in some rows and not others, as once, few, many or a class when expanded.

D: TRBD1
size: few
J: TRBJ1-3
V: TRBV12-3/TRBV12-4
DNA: TGTGCCAGCAGTTTCACAGGGGATGGTGGAAACACCATATATTTT
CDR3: CASSFTGDGGNTIYF

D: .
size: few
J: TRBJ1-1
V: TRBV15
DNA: TGTGCCACCAGCGCCGAGCAGCGTAGATTTAACACTGAAGCTTTCTTT
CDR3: CATSAEQRRFNTEAFF

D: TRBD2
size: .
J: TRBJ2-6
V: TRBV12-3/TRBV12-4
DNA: TGTGCCAGCAGTTTACGGACTAGCGGGCGATCTGGGGCCAACGTCCTGACTTTC
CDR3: CASSLRTSGRSGANVLTF

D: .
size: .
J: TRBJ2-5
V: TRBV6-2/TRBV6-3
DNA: TGTGCCAGCAGTTACCCCACGAATGAGCAGTACTTC
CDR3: CASSYPTNEQYF

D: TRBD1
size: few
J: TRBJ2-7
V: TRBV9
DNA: TGTGCCAGCAACCCAGGGGGTCCCTACGAGCAGTACTTC
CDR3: CASNPGGPYEQYF

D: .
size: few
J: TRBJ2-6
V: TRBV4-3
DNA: TGCGCCAGCAGCCAAGACAGGGGATACTCTGGGGCCAACGTCCTGACTTTC
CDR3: CASSQDRGYSGANVLTF

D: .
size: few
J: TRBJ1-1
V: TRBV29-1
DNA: TGCAGCGGGACCTGGGGGGGTCCTGAAGCTTTCTTT
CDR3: CSGTWGGPEAFF

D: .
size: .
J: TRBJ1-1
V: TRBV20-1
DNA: TGCAGTGCTACAAAGGGGAGATACACTGAAGCTTTCTTT
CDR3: CSATKGRYTEAFF

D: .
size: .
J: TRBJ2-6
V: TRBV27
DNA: TGTGCCAGCAGCCAAACAGTTTCTGGGGCCAACGTCCTGACTTTC
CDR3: CASSQTVSGANVLTF

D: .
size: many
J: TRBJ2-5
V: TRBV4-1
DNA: TGCGCCAGCAGCCAAGGCAGGGCGAAGGAGGAGACCCAGTACTTC
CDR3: CASSQGRAKEETQYF

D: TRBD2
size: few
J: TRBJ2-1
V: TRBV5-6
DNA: TGTGCCAGCAGCTTCGATAGCGGGGTCTACAATGAGCAGTTCTTC
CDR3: CASSFDSGVYNEQFF

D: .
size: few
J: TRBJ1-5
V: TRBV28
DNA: TGTGCCAGCAGTTTATCCGGGACTAGCAATCAGCCCCAGCATTTT
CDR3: CASSLSGTSNQPQHF

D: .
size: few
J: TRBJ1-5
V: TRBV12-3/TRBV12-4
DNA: TGTGCCAGCACTATAAGGGGGGGCAATCAGCCCCAGCATTTT
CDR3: CASTIRGGNQPQHF

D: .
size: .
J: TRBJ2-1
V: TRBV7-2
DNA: TGTGCCAGCAGCCCCCTCCCCTCAACCGGGAATGAGCAGTTCTTC
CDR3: CASSPLPSTGNEQFF

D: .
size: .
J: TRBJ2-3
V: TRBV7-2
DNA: TGTGCCAGCAGCTTACAAGGGTTCCCTAGCACAGATACGCAGTATTTT
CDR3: CASSLQGFPSTDTQYF

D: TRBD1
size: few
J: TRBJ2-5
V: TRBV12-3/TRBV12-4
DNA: TGTGCCAGCAGTACTTTGGGGGGACAGGGAGAGACCCAGTACTTC
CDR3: CASSTLGGQGETQYF

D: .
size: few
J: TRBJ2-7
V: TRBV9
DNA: TGTGCCAGCAGCGTAGCCCCGAATGCGTACGAGCAGTACTTC
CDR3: CASSVAPNAYEQYF

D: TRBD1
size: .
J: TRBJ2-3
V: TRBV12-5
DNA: TGTGCTAGTGGTACGACAGGGTCTAGCACAGATACGCAGTATTTT
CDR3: CASGTTGSSTDTQYF

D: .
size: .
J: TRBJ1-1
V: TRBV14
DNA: TGTGCCAGCAGCCAAGTGGGGCGAGTAGCTTTCTTT
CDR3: CASSQVGRVAFF

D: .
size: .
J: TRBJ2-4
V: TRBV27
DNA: TGTGCCAGCAGTTTAGGGCAATTCAAAAACATTCAGTACTTC
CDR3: CASSLGQFKNIQYF

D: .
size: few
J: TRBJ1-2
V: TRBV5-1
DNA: TGCGCCAGCAGCTTGGGGACCAGACATACTAACTATGGCTACACCTTC
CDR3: CASSLGTRHTNYGYTF

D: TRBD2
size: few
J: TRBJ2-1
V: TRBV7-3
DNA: TGTGCCAGCAGCCAAGTCCGGACTAGTTTAAGCGAGCAGTTCTTC
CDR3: CASSQVRTSLSEQFF

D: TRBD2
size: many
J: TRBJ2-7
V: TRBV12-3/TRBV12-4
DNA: TGTGCCAGCAGCAAGGGACTAGCCTACGAGCAGTACTTC
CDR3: CASSKGLAYEQYF

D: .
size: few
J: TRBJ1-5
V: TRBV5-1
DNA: TGCGCCAGCAGCCTCGGGACATCGCCTGATCAGCCCCAGCATTTT
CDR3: CASSLGTSPDQPQHF

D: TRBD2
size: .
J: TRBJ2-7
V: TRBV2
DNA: TGTGCCAGCGGCTTTGCAGCGGGAGGGTACAATGAGCAGTACTTC
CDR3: CASGFAAGGYNEQYF

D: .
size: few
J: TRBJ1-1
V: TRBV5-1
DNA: TGCGCCAGCAGCTTGGACATCCTCGGTCCTGAAGCTTTCTTT
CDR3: CASSLDILGPEAFF

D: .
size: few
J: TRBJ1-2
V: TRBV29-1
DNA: TGCAGCGTTATCTCAGGGGACTATGGCTACACCTTC
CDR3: CSVISGDYGYTF

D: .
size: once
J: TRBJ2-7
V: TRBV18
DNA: TGTGCCAGCGCGAGACAGAAGGAGTACGAGCAGTACTTC
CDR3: CASARQKEYEQYF

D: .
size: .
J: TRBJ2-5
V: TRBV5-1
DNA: TGCGCCAGCAGCACCCGTTCGGGGGACAATGAGCAGTACTTC
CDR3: CASSTRSGDNEQYF

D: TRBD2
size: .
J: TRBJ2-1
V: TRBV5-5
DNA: TGTGCCAGCAGCAGCTCCCTAGCGGGACTGTATCAGAATGAGCAGTTCTTC
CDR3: CASSSSLAGLYQNEQFF

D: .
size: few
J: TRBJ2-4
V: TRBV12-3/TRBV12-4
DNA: TGTGCCAGCAGGCAGCAGGGTCTAGCCAAAAACATTCAGTACTTC
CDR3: CASRQQGLAKNIQYF

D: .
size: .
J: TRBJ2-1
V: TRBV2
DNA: TGTGCCAGCAGGGAAGCGCGGAGGTGGGATGAGCAGTTCTTC
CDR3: CASREARRWDEQFF

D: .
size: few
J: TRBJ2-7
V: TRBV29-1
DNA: TGCAGCGTTGATATGGGGAGTGAGCAGTACTTC
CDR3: CSVDMGSEQYF

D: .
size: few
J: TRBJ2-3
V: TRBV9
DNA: TGTGCCAGCAGCCCTGAAGGGAGAGGGACAGATACGCAGTATTTT
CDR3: CASSPEGRGTDTQYF

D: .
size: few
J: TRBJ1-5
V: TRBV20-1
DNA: TGCAGTGCTAGGGGGAGTGGGGGGGAGCCCCAGCATTTT
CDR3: CSARGSGGEPQHF

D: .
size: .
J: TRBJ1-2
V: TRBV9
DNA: TGTGCCAGCAGCGTAGGGAGATGGGGCTACACCTTC
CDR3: CASSVGRWGYTF

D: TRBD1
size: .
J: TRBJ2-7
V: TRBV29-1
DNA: TGCAGTATGTTGACAGGGGCCTACGAGCAGTACTTC
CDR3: CSMLTGAYEQYF

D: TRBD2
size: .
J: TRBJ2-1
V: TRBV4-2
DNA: TGTGCCAGCAGCCGAGGACTAGCGAGCTACAATGAGCAGTTCTTC
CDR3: CASSRGLASYNEQFF

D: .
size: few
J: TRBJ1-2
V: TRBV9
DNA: TGTGCCAGCAGCGTAGGAGAAGGGGATGCCTATGGCTACACCTTC
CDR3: CASSVGEGDAYGYTF

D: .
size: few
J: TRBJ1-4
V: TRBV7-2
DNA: TGTGCCAGCAGCTTCCAGGTTGCGAATGAAAAACTGTTTTTT
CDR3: CASSFQVANEKLFF

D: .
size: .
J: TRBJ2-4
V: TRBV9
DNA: TGTGCCAGCAGCGTAGATATGGGGGCGGCAAACATTCAGTACTTC
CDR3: CASSVDMGAANIQYF

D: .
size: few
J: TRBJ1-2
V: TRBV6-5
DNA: TGTGCCAGCAGTTACTCGACCTGGAGATATGGCTACACCTTC
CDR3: CASSYSTWRYGYTF

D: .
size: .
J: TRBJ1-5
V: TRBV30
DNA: TGTGCCCGGAGTGCGGGAACAGGGCAGCCCCAGCATTTT
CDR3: CARSAGTGQPQHF

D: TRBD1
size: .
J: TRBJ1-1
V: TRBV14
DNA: TGTGCCAGCAGCGAATACAGGGGAATGGCAGACACTGAAGCTTTCTTT
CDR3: CASSEYRGMADTEAFF

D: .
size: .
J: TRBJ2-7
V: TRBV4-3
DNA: TGCGCCAGCAGCCAAGTCATTGGGATAGCCTACGAGCAGTACTTC
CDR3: CASSQVIGIAYEQYF

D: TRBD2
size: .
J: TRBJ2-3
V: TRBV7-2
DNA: TGTGCCAGCAGCTTAGCCGGACTAGCGGGAGGTCCCACAGATACGCAGTATTTT
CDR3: CASSLAGLAGGPTDTQYF

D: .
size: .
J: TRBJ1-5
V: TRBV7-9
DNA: TGTGCCAGCAGCTTAGTCGGGGGAGGGAGCAATCAGCCCCAGCATTTT
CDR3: CASSLVGGGSNQPQHF

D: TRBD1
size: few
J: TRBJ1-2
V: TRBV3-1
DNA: TGTGCCAGCAGCCAAGATCTTGACAGGGAGTATGGCTACACCTTC
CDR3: CASSQDLDREYGYTF

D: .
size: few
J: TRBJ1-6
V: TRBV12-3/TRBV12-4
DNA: TGTGCCAGCAGTCCAGAAGTGTATTCACCCCTCCACTTT
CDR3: CASSPEVYSPLHF

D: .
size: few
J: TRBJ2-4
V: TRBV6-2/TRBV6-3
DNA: TGTGCCAGCAGTCCCTTCAGGGGGGGGGCCAAAAACATTCAGTACTTC
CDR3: CASSPFRGGAKNIQYF

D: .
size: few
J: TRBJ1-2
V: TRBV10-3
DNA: TGTGCCATCAGTGAGTTACAGGCTTCGGGCTATGGCTACACCTTC
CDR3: CAISELQASGYGYTF

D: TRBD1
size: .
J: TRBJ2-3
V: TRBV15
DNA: TGTGCCACCAGCAGACCCGCGACAGGGTTTAGCACAGATACGCAGTATTTT
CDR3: CATSRPATGFSTDTQYF

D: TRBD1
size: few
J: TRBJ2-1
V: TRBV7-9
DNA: TGTGCCAGCAGCCCACCACAGGGGCTTAGCTCCTACAATGAGCAGTTCTTC
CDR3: CASSPPQGLSSYNEQFF

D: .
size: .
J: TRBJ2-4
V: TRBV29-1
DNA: TGCAGCGTTGAAGTAATGGGGATAAACATTCAGTACTTC
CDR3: CSVEVMGINIQYF

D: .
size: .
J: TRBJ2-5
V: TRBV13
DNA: TGTGCCAGCAGCTACGAGAGCAACAGGGCTGGGGGAGAGACCCAGTACTTC
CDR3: CASSYESNRAGGETQYF

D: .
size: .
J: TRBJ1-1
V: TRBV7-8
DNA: TGTACCAGCAGCCTCCGCCCCCCGAGAGCTTTCTTT
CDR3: CTSSLRPPRAFF

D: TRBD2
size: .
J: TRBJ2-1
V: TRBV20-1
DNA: TGCAGTGCTAGAGATGTGCTAGCGGCAAATCTGATCAATGAGCAGTTCTTC
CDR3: CSARDVLAANLINEQFF